These T cell receptor beta chains were read from a single sample in a study of blood T cell repertoires in COVID-19. Using immunoSEQ multiplex PCR, the repertoire was profiled, and TCRdb retains in-frame clones only, with some absent. The repertoire consists of about 160,000 clones, with roughly 79% occurring once and the leading ten covering about 20%. The sequencing input was peripheral blood. The receptors come from an elderly woman with acute or convalescent COVID-19. Both conserved end residues are part of each CDR3. The D gene is left open where the match is weak. Only some rows state a clone size, as once, few, many or a class for expanded clones.

abundance	j_gene	v_gene	d_gene	CDR3nt	CDR3aa
few	TRBJ1-5	TRBV6-6	TRBD1	TGTGCCAGCAGTTCCCGGGACAGCTTTCATCAGCCCCAGCATTTT	CASSSRDSFHQPQHF
few	TRBJ2-1	TRBV5-6	TRBD2	TGTGCCAGCAGCTTGCTAGGGACTAGAAGAGATGAGCAGTTCTTC	CASSLLGTRRDEQFF
.	TRBJ1-3	TRBV3-1/TRBV3-2	.	TGTGCCAGCAGCCCTTTAAACTCTGGAAACACCATATATTTT	CASSPLNSGNTIYF
.	TRBJ2-1	TRBV5-1	TRBD2	TGCGCCAGCAGCGCGGGACTAGCGGGAGCCCCACCCTACAATGAGCAGTTCTTC	CASSAGLAGAPPYNEQFF
.	TRBJ1-1	TRBV5-1	TRBD1	TGCGCCAGCAGCTTGGTACAGGGGGCGAACACTGAAGCTTTCTTT	CASSLVQGANTEAFF
.	TRBJ2-2	TRBV7-2	.	TGTGCCAGCAGGCCAGGGGGGCGGAACACCGGGGAGCTGTTTTTT	CASRPGGRNTGELFF
.	TRBJ2-7	TRBV19	TRBD2	TGTGCCAGTAGTCCCTCAGCGGGAGATTCCTACGAGCAGTACTTC	CASSPSAGDSYEQYF
.	TRBJ2-7	TRBV19	.	TGTGCCAGTAGTTCCCGCGGAGGGGGGGCGCTGCCCTCCTACGAGCAGTACTTC	CASSSRGGGALPSYEQYF
few	TRBJ2-2	TRBV27	.	TGTGCCAGCCGATTTGGACACCTGAACACCGGGGAGCTGTTTTTT	CASRFGHLNTGELFF
.	TRBJ2-3	TRBV9	TRBD2	TGTGCCAGCAGCTTAAGCGGGGGAGAAACGCAGTATTTT	CASSLSGGETQYF
.	TRBJ2-3	TRBV11-2	.	TGTGCCAGCAGCTTAGATCTACGCGGGAAGAGCACAGATACGCAGTATTTT	CASSLDLRGKSTDTQYF
.	TRBJ2-7	TRBV12-5	.	TGTGCTAGTGGTTCCCCTACAGGGACAATACTCTACGAGCAGTACTTC	CASGSPTGTILYEQYF
.	TRBJ1-5	TRBV7-6	.	TGTGCCAGCACCATGGGGGGGGGCGGGAGCAATCAGCCCCAGCATTTT	CASTMGGGGSNQPQHF
.	TRBJ2-1	TRBV6-5	.	TGTGCCAGCAGTACCAGGGACTTCCCCCACAATGAGCAGTTCTTC	CASSTRDFPHNEQFF
.	TRBJ1-1	TRBV18	TRBD1	TGTGCCAGCTCACCTAGGGGGCACACTGAAGCTTTCTTT	CASSPRGHTEAFF
.	TRBJ2-3	TRBV11-3	.	TGTGCCAGCAGTTACGGGGGAGATACGCAGTATTTT	CASSYGGDTQYF
few	TRBJ2-7	TRBV19	TRBD1	TGTGCCAGTAGTCCTTACCCCGGGACAGACTACGAGCAGTACTTC	CASSPYPGTDYEQYF
.	TRBJ1-1	TRBV5-1	TRBD1	TGCGCCAGCAGCTCACAGGGGGGTAACACTGAAGCTTTCTTT	CASSSQGGNTEAFF
.	TRBJ1-1	TRBV9	TRBD1	TGTGCCAGCAGCACGACAGGGGTAGGGACTGAAGCTTTCTTT	CASSTTGVGTEAFF
.	TRBJ2-7	TRBV5-1	.	TGCGCCAGCAGCTTGAGTTACGGACAGAGCTACGAGCAGTACTTC	CASSLSYGQSYEQYF